Reported below is one T cell receptor (beta chain). Reprocessing the 5' RACE reads, TCRdb reports a single entry for every CDR3 protein and omits DNA. This table holds about 420,000 distinct CDR3 sequences. This CDR3 contains 15 residues. Germline lookup yields CDR1 LGHDT and CDR2 YNNKEL (reference sequence). This sample was included in a study of monozygotic twins with inflammatory bowel disease. V is TRBV3-1 and J is TRBJ2-1; TCRdb designates TRBD1, a call that cannot be tested without DNA. Source material: blood. This receptor was identified in a human donor with ulcerative colitis or Crohn's disease, or a healthy co-twin of an affected twin (not recorded which). The CDR3: CASSFRQGGVNEQFF.